The 14 T cell receptor delta chains below all came from one sample that was sequenced in a study of gamma-delta T cells after stem cell transplantation. TCRdb re-identified clones in the RT-PCR reads via CATT. The table lists approximately 2,500 delta-chain clones, approximately 20% of them singletons. Specimen: gamma-delta T cells. Receptors were obtained from a human donor. It is not recorded whose cells these are; they may come from a transplant donor.

This clone was counted between two and nine times. A much bigger clone sits one base away, suggesting this may be a read error. Other DNA sequences from this sample encode an identical CDR3 as well. This chain connects TRAV29/DV5 to TRDJ2; 10 positions match TRDD3. In germline, CDR1 is NSMFDY, CDR2 ISSIKDK. This CDR3 spans 16 amino acids. CDR3 sequence reads: CAARNVLGDLTAQLFF. The CDR3 nucleotides read TGTGCAGCAAGAAACGTACTGGGGGATTTGACGGCACAACTCTTCTTT.

In this sample, this clone is medium-sized. The rearrangement links TRDV2 to TRDJ3, with a possible D match to TRDD3 (6 bases). V gave up 0 bases and J gave up 0 bases, with 17 bases separating them. The length of the CDR3 is 20 residues. Germline CDR1 reads GEAIGNYY; CDR2 reads EKD. Here the CDR3 reads CACDTVGLGLSSWDTRQMFF. CDR3 coding DNA: TGTGCCTGTGACACCGTCGGACTGGGCTTGAGCTCCTGGGACACCCGACAGATGTTTTTC.

By share of the sample, this clone is medium-sized (0.01 to 0.1%). The chain joins TRDV1 to TRDJ1; D remains unclear. The CDR3 has 19 amino acids. Germline V lookup: CDR1 TSWWSYY, CDR2 QGS. V was clipped by 4 bases and J by 2 bases, with 26 bases between them. CDR3 in amino acids: CALGVNGSPRRGYTDKLIF. CDR3 coding DNA: TGTGCTCTTGGGGTGAATGGGTCCCCCCGAAGAGGGTATACCGATAAACTCATCTTT.

CDR3 amino acids: CALGEPVCQAFPVLGDTDKLIF. CDR3 in DNA: TGTGCTCTTGGGGAACCCGTATGCCAAGCCTTCCCCGTACTGGGGGATACCGATAAACTCATCTTT. The chain joins TRDV1 to TRDJ1; the match to TRDD3 covers 10 bases. The trim removed 1 base at V and 2 bases at J, leaving 22 bases unmatched. Germline V lookup: CDR1 TSWWSYY, CDR2 QGS. CDR3 length: 22 residues.

For this clone: At one end, the junction sequence differs from germline, possibly due to a read error. The sample holds other DNA sequences that translate to the same CDR3. The chain combines TRDV1 with TRDJ1; a possible D gene is TRDD3 (6 bases). Germline V CDR1 and CDR2: TSWWSYY, QGS. There are 21 residues in the CDR3. Written as DNA, the CDR3 is TGCGCTCTTGGGGAACTAGGCTCCTCCCGTTCTACTGTGGGGGACACCGATAAACTCATCTTT. This gives the protein CALGELGSSRSTVGDTDKLIF.

This clone showed up just a few times. The J gene is TRDJ1, the V gene TRDV3, with 11 bases fitting TRDD3. CDR1 TVYSNPD and CDR2 GDNSRS come from the germline V gene (reference sequence). This CDR3 comprises 22 residues. The V and J ends lost 2 bases and 0 bases, in that order; junction bases with no gene match: 26. CDR3 residues: CAFGFEDGGYAPFLKYTDKLIF. CDR3 DNA: TGTGCCTTTGGATTTGAGGATGGGGGATACGCTCCCTTTTTGAAGTACACCGATAAACTCATCTTT.

The V gene remains uncalled, whereas the J gene is TRDJ3; TRDD3 is the table's D call, not checked against the DNA. This CDR3 is 23 amino acids long. CDR3 nucleotide sequence: TGTGCCTGTACAATTTCCAATCGACGGTACTGGGTGATACTCGACTGGGACACCCGACAGATGTTTTTC. This encodes CACTISNRRYWVILDWDTRQMFF.

Worth noting for this clone: One end of the junction does not line up with germline, which may come from a read error. The CDR3 region is CALRELFPDWGIFFHTDKLIF. CDR3 DNA sequence: TGCGCTCTTCGGGAACTATTTCCGGACTGGGGGATCTTTTTCCACACCGATAAACTCATCTTT. J is TRDJ1 and V is TRDV1; 10 positions match TRDD3. The J gene is absent in TCRdb and was assigned here via DNA matching to germline. Germline V gives CDR1 TSWWSYY, CDR2 QGS. This CDR3 spans 21 amino acids.

This clone showed up just a few times. Written as DNA, the CDR3 is TGTGCTCTTGGGGACCCAAGGCGGGGGGATAGACCGGGGACCGATAAACTCATCTTT. It translates to CALGDPRRGDRPGTDKLIF. The chain couples TRDV1 to TRDJ1, with 8 bases that match TRDD3. V shed 3 bases, J shed 2 bases, and the junction held 17 bases outside the gene matches. Germline V CDR1 and CDR2: TSWWSYY, QGS. The CDR3 spans 19 residues.

This clone qualifies as medium-sized. The CDR3 is CARREDRPYKLIF. As DNA, the CDR3 is TGTGCGCGACGGGAAGACCGTCCCTATAAACTCATCTTT. This chain uses TRDV3 with TRDJ1; D is undetermined. This CDR3 spans 13 amino acids. The V gene's germline CDR1 is TVYSNPD and CDR2 GDNSRS (reference sequence).

By sample share, this clone is large (0.1 to 1%). At the DNA level, this CDR3 is encoded by other sequences in the same sample as well. This chain joins TRDV2 and TRDJ3, with 7 bases lining up with TRDD3. Germline V CDR1 and CDR2: GEAIGNYY, EKD. Losses at the gene ends were 0 bases for V and 9 bases for J; bases not matched to a gene: 4. The CDR3 length is 15 residues. The CDR3 sequence is CACDTEGDFTRQMFF. CDR3 DNA: TGTGCCTGTGACACCGAGGGGGATTTCACCCGACAGATGTTTTTC.

As to this clone: Just one base apart from a much larger clone, this may be a read error. The J gene is TRDJ3, the V gene TRDV2; 8 nucleotides match TRDD3. This CDR3 is 19 amino acids long. Germline CDR1 reads GEAIGNYY; CDR2 reads EKD. The CDR3 nucleotides read TGTGCCTGTGACACCGTGTACTGGGGGTCGACCTGGGACGCCCGACAGATGTTTTTC. Its protein product is CACDTVYWGSTWDARQMFF.

A word on this clone: Since a much larger clone is just one base distant, this may be a read error. The genes are TRDV1 and TRDJ4; 11 nucleotides align to TRDD3. This CDR3 is 18 amino acids long. CDR1 and CDR2 from the germline V gene are TSWWSYY and QGS. The CDR3 is CALGEQLTGGYGARPRIF. The CDR3 bases are TGTGCTCTTGGGGAACAACTGACTGGGGGATATGGGGCCAGACCCCGGATCTTT.

On this clone: A much more abundant neighbour one base away suggests this may be a read error. The chain links TRDV2 to TRDJ3; TRDD3 matches 9 bases. CDR3 length equals 21 residues. Germline V gene sequence: CDR1 GEAIGNYY, CDR2 EKD. The V gene end was trimmed by 3 bases and the J gene end by 1 base; junction bases not matched to a gene: 15. CDR3 sequence (DNA): TGTGCCTGTGACGGCGTACTGGGGGACCTCCGGAGGTCCTGGGACACCCGACAGATGTTTTTC. Encoded protein: CACDGVLGDLRRSWDTRQMFF.